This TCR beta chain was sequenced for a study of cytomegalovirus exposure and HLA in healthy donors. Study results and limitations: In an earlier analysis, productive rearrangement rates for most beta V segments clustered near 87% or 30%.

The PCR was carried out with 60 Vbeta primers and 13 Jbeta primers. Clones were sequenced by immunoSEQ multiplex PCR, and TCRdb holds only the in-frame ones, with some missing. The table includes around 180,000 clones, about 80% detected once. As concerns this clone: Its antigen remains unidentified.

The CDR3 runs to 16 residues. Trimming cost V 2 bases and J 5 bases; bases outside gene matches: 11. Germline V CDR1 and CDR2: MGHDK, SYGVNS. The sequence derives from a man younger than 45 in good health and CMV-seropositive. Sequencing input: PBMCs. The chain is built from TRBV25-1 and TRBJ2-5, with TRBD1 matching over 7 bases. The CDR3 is CASSEGQAPRIETQYF. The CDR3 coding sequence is TGTGCCAGCAGTGAAGGACAGGCACCCCGAATCGAGACCCAGTACTTC.